Listed here are 4 T cell receptor beta chains from one sample, sequenced in a study of T cell repertoires in cytomegalovirus infection. One entry per CDR3 protein results from TCRdb running MiXCR on the reads. The repertoire holds fewer than 200,000 distinct CDR3 sequences, with nearly 9.5% as singletons. Sequencing was done on a sample of PBMCs. These receptor sequences come from a human donor in good health (CMV status not recorded). Some clones in this sample may be carry-over from other donors' samples.

In this sample, this clonotype turned up a few times. V and J are TRBV28 and TRBJ2-2, with D tentatively TRBD2 (5 bases). Trimming left V 5 bases short and J 0 bases short, with 13 bases between. The CDR3 has 16 amino acids. Germline lookup yields CDR1 MDHEN and CDR2 SYDVKM. The CDR3 protein is CASSLSGLPNTGELFF. CDR3 nucleotide sequence: TGTGCCAGCAGTCTAAGCGGCCTGCCGAACACCGGGGAGCTGTTTTTT. The full variable domain, completed using reference TRBV28 and TRBJ2-2, is DVKVTQSSRYLVKRTGEKVFLECVQDMDHENMFWYRQDPGLGLRLIYFSYDVKMKEKGDIPEGYSVSREKKERFSLILESASTNQTSMYLCASSLSGLPNTGELFFGEGSRLTVL.

This clonotype was detected ten times or more. The V call is TRBV10-2, the J call TRBJ2-5; no firm D call. Trimming removed 4 bases at V and 3 bases at J, with 6 bases between. There are 12 residues in the CDR3. Germline V gene data show CDR1 as WSHSY and CDR2 as SAAADI. The CDR3 nucleotides are TGCGCCAGCAGTGTAACTGAAGAGACCCAGTACTTC. Translation: CASSVTEETQYF.

The rearrangement links TRBV2 to TRBJ2-7; D unclear. V lost 9 bases to trimming and J lost 2 bases, with 8 bases between them. Germline V lookup: CDR1 SNHLY, CDR2 FYNNEI. The CDR3 contains 11 residues. The CDR3 DNA reads as TGTGCCAGTAGAAATCCCTACGAGCAGTACTTC. Protein product: CASRNPYEQYF.

This clonotype was counted ten times or more. The V and J genes are TRBV28 and TRBJ1-1, with D perhaps TRBD1 (5 bases). Germline loops: CDR1 MDHEN, CDR2 SYDVKM. The CDR3 length is 14 residues. V lost 9 bases and J 0 bases, leaving 14 bases between the germline ends. CDR3 amino acids: CASEEGPMNTEAFF. The CDR3 region has the DNA TGTGCCAGTGAAGAGGGACCGATGAACACTGAAGCTTTCTTT.